The clone carrying this T cell receptor beta chain came up many times. This entry is derived from a study of T cells of healthy individuals. Via MiXCR, TCRdb re-called the 5' RACE reads, giving one row per CDR3 protein. The sample includes 65,000 to 95,000 distinct CDR3 sequences, approximately 5.4% of them seen just once. Germline values: CDR1 MDHEN, CDR2 SYDVKM. V was shortened by 5 bases and J by 2 bases, with 14 bases between the two germline ends. The CDR3 loop spans 15 amino acids. This receptor was identified in a female donor in good health. The V and J genes are TRBV28 and TRBJ2-3, with a possible D match to TRBD1 (6 bases). As DNA, the CDR3 is TGTGCCAGCAGTCTACAGGGTACTCCCACAGATACGCAGTATTTT. The encoded protein is CASSLQGTPTDTQYF.